The source of this T cell receptor beta chain is a study of blood T cell repertoires in COVID-19. Turning to the study itself: There were acute and convalescent COVID-19 samples, and they came from the United States, Italy and Spain.

All enrollees were roughly 18 to 89 years old and from fewer than 30 US areas. In the original workflow: By means of reference gene primer amplification, nucleated cell counts were estimated. Libraries were prepared by immunoSEQ multiplex PCR; TCRdb keeps only in-frame clonotypes and omits some of them. Clone size and the V and J calls come from that table; the DNA yielded D and trimming. Of about 160,000 clones in the sample, 84% were seen once. The germline V gene encodes CDR1 SGHRS and CDR2 YFSETQ. This CDR3 contains 16 residues. The J segment lost 3 bases and the V segment lost 8 bases, leaving 9 bases of the junction unmatched. This clone appeared once.

The rearrangement joins TRBV5-1 to TRBJ1-4, with TRBD1 identical over 11 bases. The sequencing input was PBMCs or T cells enriched from blood (not recorded which). This TCR came from a man aged 50 or older who had recovered from COVID-19. The CDR3 DNA reads TGCGCCAGTTGCCGGGACAGGGGGTCGTCTAATGAAAAACTGTTTTTT. Amino acid sequence: CASCRDRGSSNEKLFF.